This TCR beta chain emerged from a study of blood T cell repertoires in COVID-19. Study as a whole: T cells, B-cell-depleted T cells, or PBMCs provided the cDNA or gDNA that served as material.

Source study methods: Nucleated cell counts were estimated from reference gene primer amplification. The table came from immunoSEQ multiplex PCR; TCRdb's copy has only in-frame clones and leaves some out. Clone size and the V and J calls come from that table; the DNA yielded D and trimming. The repertoire includes 95,000 to 120,000 clones, around 83% of them detected once, and around 5.5% sits in the top ten. Germline-derived CDR1 and CDR2 are KGHSH and LQKENI. This CDR3 is built from 16 residues. Trimming took off 3 bases at V and 0 bases at J, with 12 bases between the two ends. This TCR was recovered from a woman in her fifties or sixties with COVID-19, enrolled during active disease. The gene calls are TRBV18 and TRBJ1-3; the D gene is possibly TRBD1 (5 bases). Sample: peripheral blood. This CDR3 is CASSPAGSSSGNTIYF. The CDR3 region has the DNA TGTGCCAGCTCACCGGCAGGGTCGAGCTCTGGAAACACCATATATTTT.